This T cell receptor beta chain was captured in a study of cytomegalovirus exposure and HLA in healthy donors. The study, taken as a whole, reports: Rare sequences made up most TCRs, while some public TCRs were found in many donors.

Germline lookup yields CDR1 LNHDA and CDR2 SQIVND (reference sequence). V was shortened by 4 bases and J by 13 bases, with 25 bases between the two germline ends. CDR3 size: 15 residues. As concerns this clone: Its antigen remains unknown.

A multiplex PCR was run with 60 Vbeta primers and 13 Jbeta primers. Clones were sequenced by immunoSEQ multiplex PCR, and TCRdb holds only the in-frame ones, with some missing. This table has around 160,000 clones, around 78% appearing once. Sequences were obtained from PBMCs. The chain is built from TRBV19 and TRBJ1-2, with no clear D. This sequence was found in a man aged 40-50 years in good health and CMV-seropositive. The DNA of the CDR3 is TGTGCCAGTAGTACCACTTCATTCCCCGGAGGAAGAACCACCTTC. Translated: CASSTTSFPGGRTTF.